This paragraph reports one T cell receptor beta chain. Per the germline V gene, CDR1 is GTSNPN and CDR2 is SVGIG (reference sequence). The CDR3 loop spans 14 amino acids. Trimming removed 3 bases from V and 0 bases from J; junction bases left unmatched: 5. This entry comes from a study of blood T cell repertoires in COVID-19. Using immunoSEQ multiplex PCR, the repertoire was profiled, and TCRdb retains in-frame clones only, with some absent. The data show approximately 170,000 clones, with 80% seen just once and 4.5% to 7.5% held by the top ten. The TCR comes from a middle-aged man who had recovered from COVID-19. Material for sequencing was PBMCs or T cells enriched from blood (not recorded which). This chain joins TRBV30 and TRBJ2-7; TRBD1 aligns across 7 bases. Here the CDR3 reads CAWRRTGRSYEQYF. For the CDR3, the DNA is TGTGCCTGGAGGCGGACAGGCCGCTCCTACGAGCAGTACTTC.